This is a list of T cell receptor beta chains from one sample in a study of T cell responses to AZD1222 COVID-19 vaccine. The protocol was immunoSEQ multiplex PCR, while the TCRdb copy is restricted to in-frame clones and leaves out a portion. There are about 160,000 clones in the sample; 90% to 95% occur only once, and 1.9% lies in the top ten. The sample was peripheral blood, taken on day 0 of AZD1222 vaccination. The receptors stem from an adult in good health. The CDR3 runs from the conserved cysteine through the conserved F or W. The D gene is left open where the match is weak. Clone size appears in some rows only: once, few, many, or a class for an expanded clone.

J | V | size | D | CDR3 | DNA
TRBJ1-1 | TRBV29-1 | - | - | CSVEDLVAVEAFF | TGCAGCGTTGAAGATCTTGTAGCCGTCGAAGCTTTCTTT
TRBJ1-2 | TRBV5-6 | - | TRBD1 | CASSLVRGLGGYTF | TGTGCCAGCAGCTTGGTGAGGGGGCTGGGAGGCTACACCTTC
TRBJ2-2 | TRBV3-1/TRBV3-2 | - | - | CASSQNSGNTGELFF | TGTGCCAGCAGCCAGAACAGCGGGAACACCGGGGAGCTGTTTTTT
TRBJ2-2 | TRBV27 | - | - | CASSLGQSTGELFF | TGTGCCAGCAGTTTAGGGCAGTCCACCGGGGAGCTGTTTTTT
TRBJ2-5 | TRBV9 | - | - | CASSGVRQETQYF | TGTGCCAGCAGCGGAGTAAGGCAAGAGACCCAGTACTTC
TRBJ2-1 | TRBV6-5 | - | TRBD1 | CASSYSTQGANEQFF | TGTGCCAGCAGTTACTCGACGCAGGGGGCGAATGAGCAGTTCTTC
TRBJ1-2 | TRBV13 | - | - | CASSRGHSNAYGYTF | TGTGCCAGCAGCCGGGGACACAGCAACGCTTATGGCTACACCTTC
TRBJ2-2 | TRBV24-1 | - | TRBD2 | CATSDYEGGYTGELFF | TGTGCCACCAGTGATTATGAGGGAGGGTACACCGGGGAGCTGTTTTTT
TRBJ1-2 | TRBV6-5 | - | - | CASSTKGGNGYTF | TGTGCCAGCAGTACGAAAGGGGGGAATGGCTACACCTTC
TRBJ2-7 | TRBV11-2 | - | TRBD1 | CASIPGQGNVYEQYF | TGTGCCAGCATCCCGGGACAGGGCAACGTGTACGAGCAGTACTTC
TRBJ1-1 | TRBV24-1 | - | - | CATSDPGDPTEAFF | TGTGCCACCAGTGACCCTGGGGACCCCACTGAAGCTTTCTTT
TRBJ2-7 | TRBV28 | - | TRBD2 | CASSFSVAGVYEQYF | TGTGCCAGCAGTTTCTCAGTAGCGGGAGTCTACGAGCAGTACTTC
TRBJ2-2 | TRBV28 | - | - | CASSIPGLANTGELFF | TGTGCCAGCAGTATACCCGGCTTAGCGAACACCGGGGAGCTGTTTTTT
TRBJ1-1 | TRBV29-1 | - | - | CSVVLQATDTEAFF | TGCAGCGTGGTATTACAGGCGACGGACACTGAAGCTTTCTTT
TRBJ1-3 | TRBV2 | - | - | CASSPDQVITGNTIYF | TGTGCCAGCAGTCCTGATCAGGTCATCACTGGAAACACCATATATTTT
TRBJ2-5 | TRBV3-1/TRBV3-2 | - | - | CAAGTWGGETQYF | TGTGCCGCAGGGACATGGGGGGGAGAGACCCAGTACTTC
TRBJ1-5 | TRBV7-2 | - | TRBD1 | CASSSGQGYNQPQHF | TGTGCCAGCAGCTCCGGACAGGGGTACAATCAGCCCCAGCATTTT
TRBJ2-2 | TRBV6-2/TRBV6-3 | medium-sized | TRBD2 | CASSYRWTSEGSANTGELFF | TGTGCCAGCAGTTACCGCTGGACTAGCGAAGGGTCTGCGAACACCGGGGAGCTGTTTTTT
TRBJ1-2 | TRBV5-1 | - | TRBD1 | CASSSLRQGTNYGYTF | TGCGCCAGCAGCTCCTTACGACAGGGAACTAACTATGGCTACACCTTC
TRBJ1-5 | TRBV9 | - | - | CASSVLGDGNQPQHF | TGTGCCAGCAGCGTACTGGGGGATGGCAATCAGCCCCAGCATTTT
TRBJ1-5 | TRBV7-2 | - | TRBD1 | CASSRVGQGARNQPQHF | TGTGCCAGCAGCCGGGTAGGACAGGGGGCTCGCAATCAGCCCCAGCATTTT
TRBJ1-1 | TRBV7-2 | - | - | CASSFGSGSPEAFF | TGTGCCAGCAGCTTCGGGTCCGGATCCCCTGAAGCTTTCTTT